This is a list of T cell receptor beta chains from one sample in a study of cytomegalovirus exposure and HLA in healthy donors. Repertoires were generated with immunoSEQ multiplex PCR, while TCRdb's copy carries only in-frame clones and drops some. Here the sample spans approximately 190,000 clones, about 80% being singletons. Sequenced: PBMCs. These receptors were taken from a woman under 30 in good health and CMV-seropositive. Each CDR3 is given with its conserved first and last residue. D genes are given only for firm matches. Expanded clones get a size class; other rows say once, few or many, or leave the size out.

abundance	v_gene	d_gene	j_gene	CDR3nt	CDR3aa
once	TRBV7-9	.	TRBJ2-3	TGTGCCAGCAGCTTAGCGGGGGGACTCGGGCACACAGATACGCAGTATTTT	CASSLAGGLGHTDTQYF
.	TRBV7-9	TRBD2	TRBJ2-5	TGTGCCAGCAGCTATAGGACTAGCGGGGAAGAGACCCAGTACTTC	CASSYRTSGEETQYF
few	TRBV6-5	TRBD1	TRBJ1-2	TGTGCCAGCAGACTCAGGACAGGGGGCAGGGGCTACACCTTC	CASRLRTGGRGYTF
.	TRBV6-5	TRBD1	TRBJ1-6	TGTGCCAGCCGGGACAGTCATTCACCCCTCCACTTT	CASRDSHSPLHF
.	TRBV7-9	.	TRBJ2-1	TGTGCCAGCAGCGAGGTCCAGGGCGTGTTTTTCGATGAGCAGTTCTTC	CASSEVQGVFFDEQFF
.	TRBV10-3	.	TRBJ2-2	TGTGCCATCAGTGACCTGGCACCCGGGGAGCTGTTTTTT	CAISDLAPGELFF
.	TRBV4-3	.	TRBJ1-4	TGCGCCAGCAGCCAAGCGAAGGGGGCAACTAATGAAAAACTGTTTTTT	CASSQAKGATNEKLFF
.	TRBV14	.	TRBJ1-1	TGTGCCAGCAGCCAATTAGAACAGACTGAAGCTTTCTTT	CASSQLEQTEAFF
.	TRBV5-4	.	TRBJ2-1	TGTGCCAGCAGCCCCCTAGGGGGCAATGAGCAGTTCTTC	CASSPLGGNEQFF
.	TRBV28	.	TRBJ2-7	TGTGCCAGCACAGACAGGACCTACGAGCAGTACTTC	CASTDRTYEQYF
.	TRBV6-8	TRBD1	TRBJ2-7	TGTGCCAGCAGATACCTCGGGACAGGGTGCCGCTACGAGCAGTACTTC	CASRYLGTGCRYEQYF
.	TRBV27	.	TRBJ1-5	TGTGCCAGCAGTTTATTCGGCGGGAGGGGAACCGATCAGCCCCAGCATTTT	CASSLFGGRGTDQPQHF
.	TRBV7-9	.	TRBJ1-1	TGTGCCAGCAGCAACCGGGACGGGGGTAACACTGAAGCTTTCTTT	CASSNRDGGNTEAFF
.	TRBV5-1	.	TRBJ2-1	TGCGCCAGCAGCTCGGACGGCCTAGGGGGTGAGCAGTTCTTC	CASSSDGLGGEQFF
.	TRBV25-1	TRBD1	TRBJ1-4	TGTGCCAGCAGCCAGACAGGGGGCTTGGTGGGGGTTGTAAAACTGTTTTTT	CASSQTGGLVGVVKLFF
.	TRBV27	TRBD1	TRBJ1-1	TGTGCCAGCAGTTCTGACAGGGTGATCATGAACACTGAAGCTTTCTTT	CASSSDRVIMNTEAFF
.	TRBV4-3	TRBD1	TRBJ1-3	TGCGCCAGCAGCCAAGGGAGGGGGCAGGGAAACACCATATATTTT	CASSQGRGQGNTIYF
once	TRBV6-5	TRBD2	TRBJ2-5	TGTGCCAGCAGTGCGGGGGGGCACCAAGAGACCCAGTACTTC	CASSAGGHQETQYF
.	TRBV5-1	.	TRBJ1-2	TGCGCCAGCAGCTTGGGTGACAATAACTATGGCTACACCTTC	CASSLGDNNYGYTF
.	TRBV7-6	TRBD1	TRBJ2-2	TGTGCCAGCAGTCGACAGGGCTTGTCCACCGGGGAGCTGTTTTTT	CASSRQGLSTGELFF
.	TRBV6-5	TRBD1	TRBJ2-4	TGTGCCAGCAGTTACGGCCAGGGGGCTTCTCAAAACATTCAGTACTTC	CASSYGQGASQNIQYF
.	TRBV28	TRBD1	TRBJ1-3	TGTGCCAGCAGCCCCGGCGGGACAGCCGGAAACACCATATATTTT	CASSPGGTAGNTIYF
.	TRBV5-5	TRBD1	TRBJ2-4	TGTGCCAGCAGACTTTCTGGTCGCACTTTCGGGGACAGGGAAGGAAACATTCAGTACTTC	CASRLSGRTFGDREGNIQYF
.	TRBV7-6	.	TRBJ2-2	TGTGCCTGCGGGGCAGGGTACACCGGGGAGCTGTTTTTT	CACGAGYTGELFF
.	TRBV5-1	TRBD1	TRBJ1-5	TGCGCCAGCAGCTACGGACAGGCCGCTCGGGCCCAGCATTTT	CASSYGQAARAQHF
.	TRBV9	TRBD1	TRBJ2-1	TGTGCCAGCAGCGTCGGGGACAGGGTAACAAATGAGCAGTTCTTC	CASSVGDRVTNEQFF
.	TRBV4-3	.	TRBJ1-2	TGCGCCAGCAGCCAAGAGGCATTGTCAGGAATGAGTTTGGATGGCTACACCTTC	CASSQEALSGMSLDGYTF
.	TRBV4-3	.	TRBJ2-3	TGCGCCAGCAGCCAGGCCCCCACAGATACGCAGTATTTT	CASSQAPTDTQYF
once	TRBV28	.	TRBJ1-2	TGTGCCAGCAGTTTACGGGGGGCCGGCGGCTACACCTTC	CASSLRGAGGYTF
.	TRBV7-2	TRBD1	TRBJ1-6	TGTGCCAGCAGCCTACAGGGGGCAGGACTCTATCATTCACCCCTCCACTTT	CASSLQGAGLYHSPLHF
.	TRBV5-5	.	TRBJ1-2	TGTGCCAGCAGCTTGGCGAGATATGCTAACTATGGCTACACCTTC	CASSLARYANYGYTF
.	TRBV4-1	.	TRBJ1-2	TGCGCCAGCAGTGGGCTTGGAGGGCTTCGCTATGGCTACACCTTC	CASSGLGGLRYGYTF
.	TRBV7-2	.	TRBJ1-1	TGTGCCAGCAGCCTCCTATCCTCTGAAGCTTTCTTT	CASSLLSSEAFF
once	TRBV7-2	.	TRBJ2-7	TGTGCCAGCAGCTCAGAGGGGTTGTGGGGACAAATCTCCTACGAGCAGTACTTC	CASSSEGLWGQISYEQYF
.	TRBV5-1	.	TRBJ1-4	TGCGCCAGCAGCTTGGTTTCGGGGAGTGTGTATGAAAAACTGTTTTTT	CASSLVSGSVYEKLFF
.	TRBV6-4	TRBD2	TRBJ2-5	TGTGCCAGCAGTGACTCTAGCGGGGGGTGCCAAGAGACCCAGTACTTC	CASSDSSGGCQETQYF
.	TRBV6-5	TRBD1	TRBJ1-6	TGTGCCAGCAGCACTCGGACAGGGGACGATTCACCCCTCCACTTT	CASSTRTGDDSPLHF
.	TRBV4-1	TRBD1	TRBJ2-6	TGCGCCAGCAGCCAAGACGGGACAGCTGGGGCCAACGTCCTGACTTTC	CASSQDGTAGANVLTF
.	TRBV7-6	TRBD2	TRBJ2-5	TGTGCCAGCAGTTGGGGGAGACTAGCGGGGAAGGCTGCACTAAAAGAGACCCAGTACTTC	CASSWGRLAGKAALKETQYF
.	TRBV6-1	.	TRBJ1-5	TGTGCCAGCAGTGAAGGGGCGATTCAGCCCCAGCATTTT	CASSEGAIQPQHF